This T cell receptor (beta chain) is drawn from a study of control samples from healthy donors and cancer patients. The table came from immunoSEQ multiplex PCR; TCRdb's copy has only in-frame clones and leaves some out. The sample has some 99,000 clones, about nine tenths seen once. The count of this clone is one. After removal of 2 bases from V and 12 bases from J, the junction contained 8 bases not matched to a gene. Germline V gives CDR1 MNHNS, CDR2 SASEGT. This CDR3 comprises 14 residues. This chain uses TRBV6-1 with TRBJ2-1, with 9 positions matching TRBD1. This clonotype was sampled from a human donor in good health. The donor label of this sample is uncertain. Sequenced sample: blood. CDR3 DNA: TGTGCCAGCAGTGAAAGGGGACAGGGTCTGTGGCAGTTCTTC. Its translation: CASSERGQGLWQFF.